This TCR beta chain is from a study of Ad26.COV2.S vaccination and SARS-CoV-2 variants. For the study at large: Ad26.COV2.S was injected intramuscularly once or twice, 56 days apart. Study-wide results and caveats: A substantial breadth of spike-specific CD8+ and CD4+ T cell responses after vaccination has been reported. Measures of TCR breadth and depth may have fallen short of total T cell responses.

This clone was seen only a few times. Its antigen is currently unknown. Only in-frame clones appear in the TCRdb table, and some are missing; sequencing was by immunoSEQ multiplex PCR. The table records 300,000 to 350,000 clones, almost 90% of them present only once. Treatment defined: some 19 received Ad26.COV2.S at low or high dose, single or two shots; five or six received placebo; per-sample allocation not given. Repertoires come from day 63 after the first vaccine or placebo injection. The individual, an adult aged 18-55 years, was a donor in Boston. The germline V gene has CDR1 MNHEY and CDR2 SVGAGI. This CDR3 comprises 16 residues. The ends were cut back, 0 bases at V and 3 bases at J, with 9 bases in the middle.

The chain uses TRBV6-5 and TRBJ1-6; D may be TRBD1 (5 bases). This specimen consisted of peripheral blood, obtained in a trial of Ad26.COV2.S vaccine versus placebo. The receptor's source is a person aged 18-60 years who received the Ad26.COV2.S COVID-19 vaccine or a placebo. CDR3 in amino acids: CASSYSGRDYNSPLHF. CDR3 DNA sequence: TGTGCCAGCAGTTACTCGGGGCGGGACTATAATTCACCCCTCCACTTT.